The 30 T cell receptor beta chains below come from one sample, sequenced in a study of human T cells and chemical hapten exposure. Time point given: patch test 1, 2 weeks after DPC sensitization. Treatment of the sample: therapeutic diphenylcyclopropenone sensitization with weekly scalp DPC. TCRdb reanalysed the RACE reads using MiXCR and keeps one entry per CDR3 protein. The data show 300,000 to 450,000 distinct CDR3 sequences, roughly 4.8% seen once. The sequences come from whole blood, collected in connection with sensitization to the hapten diphenylcyclopropenone (DPC). The receptors originated from a woman between 50 and 59 years old with alopecia areata. Some clones in this sample may be carry-over from other donors' samples.

In its sample, this clonotype was seen many times. This chain uses TRBV29-1 with TRBJ1-1; D unresolved. V was clipped by 4 bases and J by 10 bases, with 13 bases between them. Germline V CDR1 and CDR2: SQVTM, ANQGSEA. The length of the CDR3 is 11 residues. The CDR3 bases are TGCAGCGTTGGGTCTGAGAGTAGAGCTTTCTTT. It encodes CSVGSESRAFF. The full variable domain, its missing parts supplied by reference TRBV29-1 and TRBJ1-1, is SAVISQKPSRDICQRGTSLTIQCQVDSQVTMMFWYRQQPGQSLTLIATANQGSEATYESGFVIDKFPISRPNLTFSTLTVSNMSPEDSSIYLCSVGSESRAFFGQGTRLTVV.

This clonotype was observed at least ten times. CDR3 DNA: TGTGCCAGCAGTCCTAACTACCGAGGCCGGGGTACGCAGTATTTT. This codes for CASSPNYRGRGTQYF. The V gene is TRBV27, the J gene TRBJ2-3, with D possibly being TRBD2 (5 bases). CDR3 length equals 15 residues. The germline CDR1 and CDR2 sequences are MNHEY and SMNVEV (reference sequence). Trimming removed 5 bases from V and 8 bases from J, with 20 bases in between.

The chain links TRBV6-1 to TRBJ1-5, with 10 bases identical to TRBD1. The CDR3 consists of 17 residues. Germline-derived CDR1 and CDR2 are MNHNS and SASEGT. The trim removed 4 bases at V and 2 bases at J, leaving 8 bases unmatched. Here the CDR3 reads CASSGPTGGPGNQPQHF. DNA of the CDR3: TGTGCCAGCAGTGGACCGACAGGGGGCCCGGGCAATCAGCCCCAGCATTTT.

This sequence joins TRBV27 and TRBJ1-1; 8 nucleotides match TRBD1. Germline V gives CDR1 MNHEY, CDR2 SMNVEV (reference sequence). The V gene end was trimmed by 6 bases and the J gene end by 5 bases; junction bases not matched to a gene: 20. The length of the CDR3 is 18 residues. The CDR3 DNA follows: TGTGCCAGCAGCCCCATAACAGGGGGGCGTGGGCTCGGAACTGAAGCTTTCTTT. Its translation is CASSPITGGRGLGTEAFF.

The chain combines TRBV5-1 with TRBJ2-5; 9 positions agree with TRBD1. The V gene end was trimmed by 0 bases and the J gene end by 5 bases; junction bases not matched to a gene: 5. The length of the CDR3 is 15 residues. Per the germline V gene, CDR1 is SGHRS and CDR2 is YFSETQ. The DNA for the CDR3 is TGCGCCAGCAGCTTGGACAGGGGGCTATACGAGACCCAGTACTTC. Protein product: CASSLDRGLYETQYF. The whole variable domain, filled in from reference TRBV5-1 and TRBJ2-5, reads KAGVTQTPRYLIKTRGQQVTLSCSPISGHRSVSWYQQTPGQGLQFLFEYFSETQRNKGNFPGRFSGRQFSNSRSEMNVSTLELGDSALYLCASSLDRGLYETQYFGPGTRLLVL.

The sample holds many counts of this clonotype. V gene TRBV12-3 or TRBV12-4 combines with J gene TRBJ1-5; weak D call: TRBD1 (5 bases). The germline V and J ends were trimmed by 4 bases and 7 bases, with 14 bases remaining between them. The CDR3 is 14 residues long. CDR3: CASSSQGSGQPQHF. The CDR3 bases are TGTGCCAGCAGTTCCCAGGGTTCGGGCCAGCCCCAGCATTTT.

This clonotype was seen ten or more times. The J gene is TRBJ1-1, the V gene TRBV5-1, with D possibly TRBD1 on 5 matching bases. CDR3 length: 13 amino acids. V was cut by 5 bases and J by 1 base, with 9 bases left in between. The germline V gene has CDR1 SGHRS and CDR2 YFSETQ. CDR3: CASRGEGNTEAFF. DNA for the CDR3: TGCGCCAGCAGAGGGGAAGGGAACACTGAAGCTTTCTTT.

This clonotype was recorded many times. The chain links TRBV12-3 or TRBV12-4 to TRBJ2-1, with D tentatively TRBD1 or TRBD2 (5 bases each). The CDR3 has 13 residues. Between the trimmed V and J ends, which lost 6 bases and 9 bases, there was a span of 15 bases. As DNA, the CDR3 is TGTGCCAGCAGCCTCTTAATTGGGGGTGAGCAGTTCTTC. Protein sequence: CASSLLIGGEQFF.

At least ten counts were recorded for this clonotype. V is TRBV4-2 and J is TRBJ2-7, with TRBD1 matching 9 bases. The CDR3 extends over 14 amino acids. V dropped 1 base and J dropped 3; count of bases not matched to a gene: 1. Germline CDR1 LGHNA, CDR2 YNFKEQ. This CDR3 reads CASSQGTGDYEQYF. The CDR3 DNA reads as TGTGCCAGCAGCCAAGGGACAGGGGACTACGAGCAGTACTTC.

This clonotype was detected many times. In DNA form, the CDR3 reads TGTGCCAGCAGCGCCGGGGGGGCTGGGCAGCCCCAGCATTTT. It codes for CASSAGGAGQPQHF. The V gene is TRBV5-6, the J gene TRBJ1-5; D possibly corresponds to TRBD1 (6 bases). The CDR3 runs 14 residues. V was trimmed by 4 bases and J by 7 bases, leaving 15 bases between them. Germline CDR1 reads SGHDT; CDR2 reads YYEEEE.

This clonotype was seen repeatedly, ten times or more. The CDR3 DNA reads TGTGCCAGCAGCCGATTCTCCGGGGGAGGGCCTGGTACGCAGTATTTT. Translated, it gives CASSRFSGGGPGTQYF. The rearrangement uses TRBV3-1 and TRBJ2-3; the match to TRBD2 covers 7 bases. CDR1 is LGHDT and CDR2 is YNNKEL in the germline V gene (reference sequence). This CDR3 is built from 16 residues. The V segment lost 4 bases and the J segment 8 bases; nucleotides outside the gene matches: 15.

This clonotype was counted at least ten times. The chain employs TRBV29-1 and TRBJ1-2; D unresolved. Deletions cut 4 bases from V and 0 bases from J, with 9 bases between. The germline CDR1 and CDR2 sequences are SQVTM and ANQGSEA. This CDR3 spans 13 amino acids. The CDR3 loop is CSVAVTANYGYTF. In nucleotides, the CDR3 is TGCAGCGTTGCTGTTACAGCTAACTATGGCTACACCTTC.

The chain combines TRBV19 with TRBJ1-5, with 9 bases matching TRBD1. Germline lookup yields CDR1 LNHDA and CDR2 SQIVND (reference sequence). This CDR3 comprises 15 residues. V lost 6 bases to trimming and J lost 4 bases; unmatched junction nucleotides: 7. DNA of the CDR3: TGTGCCAGTAGCGTACGCGGGACAGGGAATCAGCCCCAGCATTTT. Amino acids: CASSVRGTGNQPQHF.

This clonotype was observed a few times. The chain is built from TRBV7-9 and TRBJ2-4; 7 bases are a match to TRBD1. The CDR3 spans 18 residues. CDR1 SEHNR and CDR2 FQNEAQ come from the germline V gene (reference sequence). After removal of 1 base from V and 3 bases from J, the junction contained 12 bases not matched to a gene. CDR3 bases: TGTGCCAGCAGCTTAGAGATACCAGGGGGACCCGTCAAAAACATTCAGTACTTC. Protein product: CASSLEIPGGPVKNIQYF. Together with reference TRBV7-9 and TRBJ2-4, the CDR3 gives the full variable domain: DTGVSQNPRHKITKRGQNVTFRCDPISEHNRLYWYRQTLGQGPEFLTYFQNEAQLEKSRLLSDRFSAERPKGSFSTLEIQRTEQGDSAMYLCASSLEIPGGPVKNIQYFGAGTRLSVL.

This clonotype was counted ten times or more. The chain links TRBV30 to TRBJ2-1, with TRBD2 identical over 7 bases. Germline V CDR1 and CDR2: GTSNPN, SVGIG (reference sequence). After removal of 8 bases from V and 7 bases from J, the junction contained 8 bases not matched to a gene. CDR3 size: 12 residues. In DNA, the CDR3 is TGTGCCGCGGGGGTAGCTCGGAATGAGCAGTTCTTC. This codes for CAAGVARNEQFF.

This clonotype came up many times. The rearrangement links TRBV7-2 to TRBJ1-3, with D perhaps TRBD1 (5 bases). Germline CDR1 reads SGHTA; CDR2 reads FQGNSA. V gave up 4 bases and J gave up 2 bases, with 15 bases separating them. The CDR3 contains 16 residues. CDR3 DNA: TGTGCCAGCAGCTCTTTACTACCACAGGCTGGAAACACCATATATTTT. Translating it yields CASSSLLPQAGNTIYF.

This clonotype turned up a few times. Just one base apart from a much larger clone, this may be a read error. The chain links TRBV7-9 to TRBJ2-3; D gene ambiguous. CDR3 size: 12 residues. CDR1 is SEHNR, CDR2 FQNEAQ, per germline (reference sequence). V lost 5 bases and J lost 0, with 3 bases in between. CDR3 coding DNA: TGTGCCAGCAGCATGAGCACAGATACGCAGTATTTT. Its protein is CASSMSTDTQYF.

Ten or more counts support this clonotype. This chain joins TRBV7-3 and TRBJ2-3; TRBD1 aligns across 12 bases. V shed 5 bases and J 3 bases; nucleotides not matched to a gene: 3. The germline V gene has CDR1 SGHTA and CDR2 FQGTGA. This CDR3 comprises 15 residues. This CDR3 is CASSEGQGATDTQYF. Written as DNA, the CDR3 is TGTGCCAGCAGCGAGGGACAGGGGGCAACAGATACGCAGTATTTT.

The chain couples TRBV12-3 or TRBV12-4 to TRBJ1-2; possibly TRBD1 for D (6 bases). V was clipped by 5 bases and J by 3 bases, with 13 bases between them. The CDR3 is made up of 14 amino acids. This CDR3 is CASSPGGRYYGYTF. The CDR3 DNA is TGTGCCAGCAGTCCCGGGGGGCGGTACTATGGCTACACCTTC.

The rearrangement joins TRBV29-1 to TRBJ2-1, with 10 bases aligning to TRBD2. V was pared by 7 bases and J by 9 bases, with 12 bases of the junction left unmatched. Germline CDR1 reads SQVTM; CDR2 reads ANQGSEA. This CDR3 is 14 amino acids long. The CDR3 sequence: CSAGWASGRGEQFF. CDR3 DNA: TGCAGCGCTGGCTGGGCTAGCGGGAGAGGTGAGCAGTTCTTC.

There are many counts of this clonotype. The chain joins TRBV28 to TRBJ2-3; tentative D call: TRBD1 (5 bases). Germline lookup yields CDR1 MDHEN and CDR2 SYDVKM. V lost 5 bases and J 0 bases, leaving 9 bases between the germline ends. This CDR3 contains 14 residues. The DNA for the CDR3 is TGTGCCAGCAGTAGACAGACCAGCACAGATACGCAGTATTTT. The encoded protein is CASSRQTSTDTQYF.

This clonotype was seen at least ten times. The chain couples TRBV20-1 to TRBJ2-3, with D uncertain. Trimming removed 6 bases at V and 3 bases at J, with 7 bases between. The germline V gene has CDR1 DFQATT and CDR2 SNEGSKA (reference sequence). The CDR3 is made up of 11 amino acids. The CDR3, as DNA: TGCAGTGCGGGGTGGACAGATACGCAGTATTTT. Translating it yields CSAGWTDTQYF.

This clonotype occurred a few times. V usage is TRBV3-1 and J usage is TRBJ1-5; weak D call: TRBD1 (6 bases). CDR3 size: 24 residues. V dropped 0 bases and J dropped 7 bases, with 40 bases sitting between them. Germline CDR1 LGHDT, CDR2 YNNKEL (reference sequence). The CDR3 loop is CASSQERLDRDTHKGQGPGQPQHF. The CDR3 coding sequence is TGTGCCAGCAGCCAAGAAAGGCTGGACCGGGACACACATAAAGGTCAAGGCCCCGGGCAGCCCCAGCATTTT.

Comment on this clonotype: A clone one base away is much larger, so this may be a read error. Written as DNA, the CDR3 is TGCAGTGCCAAGGTACAGGGGATCAGCTCCTATAATTCACCCCTCCACTTT. The encoded protein is CSAKVQGISSYNSPLHF. The V and J genes are TRBV20-1 and TRBJ1-6, with 7 bases fitting TRBD1. V trimming: 6 bases; J trimming: 0 bases; junction bases outside the gene matches: 11. From germline, CDR1 is DFQATT and CDR2 SNEGSKA (reference sequence). The CDR3 length is 17 residues.

The chain links TRBV28 to TRBJ1-5; 7 bases are shared with TRBD1. The V and J ends lost 5 bases and 11 bases, in that order; junction bases with no gene match: 3. The CDR3 consists of 11 residues. Germline CDR1 reads MDHEN; CDR2 reads SYDVKM. For the CDR3, the DNA is TGTGCCAGCAGTACGGACAGGACCCAGCATTTT. The encoded protein is CASSTDRTQHF.

There are many counts of this clonotype. The chain combines TRBV21-1 with TRBJ1-2; TRBD1 is the table's D call, not checked against the DNA. TRBV21-1 represents a pseudogene. The CDR3 runs 13 residues. Written as DNA, the CDR3 is TGTGCCAGCAGCCGTCCTGGGGGCCATGGCTACACCTTC. It yields the protein CASSRPGGHGYTF.

This clonotype was observed at least ten times. V is TRBV11-2 and J is TRBJ2-1, with a possible D match to TRBD1 (5 bases). The ends were cut back, 5 bases at V and 8 bases at J, with 7 bases in the middle. Per germline, CDR1 SGHAT and CDR2 FQNNGV. This CDR3 has 11 amino acids. The CDR3 DNA reads as TGTGCCAGCAGCCCAGGGTATGAGCAGTTCTTC. This codes for CASSPGYEQFF.

As concerns this clonotype: With a much larger clone just one base away, this may be a read error. The genes are TRBV27 and TRBJ2-2; no clear D. V lost 3 bases and J lost 10, with 12 bases in between. The germline gives CDR1 MNHEY, CDR2 SMNVEV (reference sequence). The CDR3 length is 13 residues. The DNA of the CDR3 is TGTGCCAGCAGTTTGCAAACTGCCGTGGAGCTGTTTTTT. This sequence encodes CASSLQTAVELFF.

The CDR3 loop reads CASSPTGGGWNTEAFF. The DNA of the CDR3 is TGTGCCAGCAGCCCGACGGGGGGCGGTTGGAACACTGAAGCTTTCTTT. The J gene is TRBJ1-1, the V gene TRBV4-2, with D tentatively TRBD1 (6 bases). The germline CDR1 and CDR2 sequences are LGHNA and YNFKEQ. CDR3 length: 16 amino acids. V lost 4 bases, J lost 1 base, and 16 bases lay in between.

This clonotype was seen ten or more times. The V gene is TRBV29-1, the J gene TRBJ2-1, with D perhaps TRBD2 (5 bases). Trimming took off 4 bases at V and 3 bases at J, with 10 bases between the two ends. There are 13 residues in the CDR3. Germline CDR1 is SQVTM and CDR2 is ANQGSEA. This CDR3 is CSVAAGFYNEQFF. CDR3 bases: TGCAGCGTTGCGGCGGGCTTCTACAATGAGCAGTTCTTC.